These 18 T cell receptor beta chains were sequenced from one sample in a study of monozygotic twins with inflammatory bowel disease. TCRdb reanalyzed the 5' RACE reads and collapses them to one entry per CDR3 protein, without DNA. The sample totals 300,000 to 350,000 distinct CDR3 sequences. What was sequenced was blood. Receptor source: a human donor with ulcerative colitis or Crohn's disease, or a healthy co-twin of an affected twin (not recorded which).

V and J are TRBV6-4 and TRBJ1-2; there is no DNA to check the TCRdb D call of TRBD1. The length of the CDR3 is 16 residues. Germline lookup yields CDR1 MRHNA and CDR2 SNTAGT. CDR3 protein: CASSDGSDRGLYGYTF.

The chain recombines TRBV5-4 with TRBJ2-7; TCRdb selects TRBD2, and the lack of DNA leaves this call unchecked. The CDR3 extends over 15 amino acids. CDR1 SGHNT and CDR2 YYREEE come from the germline V gene (reference sequence). The CDR3 region is CASSMTSRADYEQYF.

The rearrangement links TRBV5-1 to TRBJ2-1; TCRdb outputs TRBD1, but without DNA this stays unchecked. From germline, CDR1 is SGHRS and CDR2 YFSETQ. The CDR3 consists of 16 residues. CDR3 in amino acids: CASSLGGSGGGNEQFF.

The rearrangement uses TRBV12-3 or TRBV12-4 and TRBJ1-5; TCRdb outputs TRBD1, but without DNA this stays unchecked. This CDR3 spans 11 amino acids. This chain's CDR3 is CASSLGGPQHF.

The CDR3 sequence: CASSHAALGQPQHF. The gene calls are TRBV6-2 or TRBV6-3 and TRBJ1-5. CDR1 and CDR2 from the germline V gene are MNHEY and SVGEGT. CDR3 size: 14 residues.

This chain joins TRBV20-1 and TRBJ2-7; there is no DNA to check the TCRdb D call of TRBD1. This CDR3 comprises 12 residues. CDR1 DFQATT and CDR2 SNEGSKA come from the germline V gene (reference sequence). This chain's CDR3 is CSGRRGPYEQYF.

The V and J genes are TRBV11-2 and TRBJ1-5. Germline V gene sequence: CDR1 SGHAT, CDR2 FQNNGV. The CDR3 has 15 amino acids. CDR3 protein: CASSLGPASNQPQHF.

This chain joins TRBV7-9 and TRBJ2-7. The CDR3 length is 13 residues. The V gene's germline CDR1 is SEHNR and CDR2 FQNEAQ (reference sequence). CDR3: CASREREPYEQYF.

This sequence joins TRBV5-1 and TRBJ2-2. The CDR3 sequence is 16 residues long. The germline CDR1 and CDR2 sequences are SGHRS and YFSETQ. The CDR3 protein is CASSLAEGANTGELFF.

The V gene is TRBV5-5, the J gene TRBJ2-1. Germline V CDR1 and CDR2: SGHKS, YYEKEE (reference sequence). The CDR3 runs to 14 residues. CDR3 loop: CASSPTLSYNEQFF.

This chain links TRBV15 with TRBJ2-3; TCRdb picks TRBD1, but there is no DNA to check that call. Germline CDR1 LNHNV, CDR2 YYDKDF (reference sequence). CDR3 length: 13 amino acids. The chain's CDR3 is CATNDRDTDTQYF.

V gene TRBV5-5 combines with J gene TRBJ2-1. This CDR3 is 14 amino acids long. Germline V gene data show CDR1 as SGHKS and CDR2 as YYEKEE (reference sequence). This CDR3 is CASSPRSNLYEQFF. The variable domain in full, with the rest retrieved from reference TRBV5-5 and TRBJ2-1, is DAGVTQSPTHLIKTRGQQVTLRCSPISGHKSVSWYQQVLGQGPQFIFQYYEKEERGRGNFPDRFSARQFPNYSSELNVNALLLGDSALYLCASSPRSNLYEQFFGPGTRLTVL.

The J gene is TRBJ2-1, the V gene TRBV29-1; TCRdb's D call, TRBD2, is unchecked because there is no DNA. CDR3 size: 14 residues. Germline assignment: CDR1 SQVTM and CDR2 ANQGSEA. This chain's CDR3 is CSVQTRGTYNEQFF.

The chain has TRBV12-3 or TRBV12-4 and TRBJ2-1; checking the TCRdb D call of TRBD2 is not possible without DNA. CDR3 size: 19 residues. CDR3 sequence: CASSPRKKGRGEVDNEQFF.

This sequence joins TRBV20-1 and TRBJ1-3. This CDR3 has 15 amino acids. CDR1 is DFQATT and CDR2 is SNEGSKA in the germline V gene (reference sequence). The CDR3 spells CSAVDLTYSGNTIYF.

The chain employs TRBV7-8 and TRBJ2-1; TCRdb names TRBD2, which stays unverified in the absence of DNA. Germline lookup yields CDR1 SGHVS and CDR2 FQNEAQ. This CDR3 spans 19 amino acids. This CDR3 is CASSLRLAGGHSSYNEQFF.

CDR3 loop: CAWSVSGSGDEQYF. The V gene is TRBV30, the J gene TRBJ2-7; TCRdb's assignment of TRBD1 cannot be checked, as there is no DNA. The length of the CDR3 is 14 residues. CDR1 is GTSNPN and CDR2 is SVGIG in the germline V gene (reference sequence). Supplemented by reference TRBV30 and TRBJ2-7, the full variable domain reads SQTIHQWPATLVQPVGSPLSLECTVEGTSNPNLYWYRQAAGRGLQLLFYSVGIGQISSEVPQNLSASRPQDRQFILSSKKLLLSDSGFYLCAWSVSGSGDEQYFGPGTRLTVT.

This rearrangement joins TRBV20-1 to TRBJ2-1; TCRdb reports TRBD1, a call that lacks DNA to check it against. Germline-derived CDR1 and CDR2 are DFQATT and SNEGSKA (reference sequence). The CDR3 runs 14 residues. The CDR3 is CSASPGHPYNEQFF.